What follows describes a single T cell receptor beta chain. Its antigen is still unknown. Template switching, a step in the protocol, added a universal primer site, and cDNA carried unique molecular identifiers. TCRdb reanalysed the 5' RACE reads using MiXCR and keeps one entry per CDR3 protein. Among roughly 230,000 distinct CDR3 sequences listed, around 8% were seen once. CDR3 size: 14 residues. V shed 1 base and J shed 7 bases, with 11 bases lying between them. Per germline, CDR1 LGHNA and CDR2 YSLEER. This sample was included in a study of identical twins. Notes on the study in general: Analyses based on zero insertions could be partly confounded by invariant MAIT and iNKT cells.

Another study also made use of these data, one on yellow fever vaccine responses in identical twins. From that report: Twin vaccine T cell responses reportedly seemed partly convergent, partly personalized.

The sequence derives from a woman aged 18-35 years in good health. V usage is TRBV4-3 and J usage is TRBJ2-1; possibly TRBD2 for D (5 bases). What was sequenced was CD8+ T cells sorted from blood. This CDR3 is CASSQAAGSNEQFF. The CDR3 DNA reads TGCGCCAGCAGCCAAGCCGCGGGTTCAAATGAGCAGTTCTTC.